The clone carrying this T cell receptor (beta chain) was seen a few times. The antigen is undetermined. Primed by a sample-barcoded 5' primer and a J-beta primer mix, a second PCR proceeded for roughly 7 to 11 cycles. Carrying 12 random nucleotides, a template-switch adaptor labeled each individual cDNA molecule. TCRdb passed the 5' RACE reads through MiXCR, listing each CDR3 protein once. The sample shows approximately 1.5 million distinct CDR3 sequences, roughly 30% of them seen only once. This CDR3 is built from 14 residues. With 0 bases removed from V and 2 bases from J, the gap between germline ends came to 8 bases. Germline V gives CDR1 SGDLS, CDR2 YYNGEE. This sample is part of a study of blood T cells in healthy people across ages. General study points: The study found more naive CD4+ cells and higher diversity in long-lived than aged donors.

The sequence derives from a young woman in good health. Sequencing used blood. The rearrangement joins TRBV9 to TRBJ1-2; D is undetermined. The CDR3 sequence is CASSVDGGNYGYTF. CDR3 nucleotide sequence: TGTGCCAGCAGCGTAGATGGCGGCAACTATGGCTACACCTTC.